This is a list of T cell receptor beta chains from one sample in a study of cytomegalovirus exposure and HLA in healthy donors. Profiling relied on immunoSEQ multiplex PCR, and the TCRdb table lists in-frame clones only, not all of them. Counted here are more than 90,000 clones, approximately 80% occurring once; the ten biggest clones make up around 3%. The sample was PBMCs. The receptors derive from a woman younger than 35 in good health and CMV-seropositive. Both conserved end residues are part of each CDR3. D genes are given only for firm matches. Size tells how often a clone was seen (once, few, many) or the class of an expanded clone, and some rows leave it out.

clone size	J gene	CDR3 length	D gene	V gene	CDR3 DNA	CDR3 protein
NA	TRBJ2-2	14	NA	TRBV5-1	TGCGCCAGCAAAACCCTTCTTGACATCGGGGAGCTGTTTTTT	CASKTLLDIGELFF
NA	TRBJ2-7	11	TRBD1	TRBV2	TGTGCCAGCAGACAACAGGGGGAGCAGTACTTC	CASRQQGEQYF
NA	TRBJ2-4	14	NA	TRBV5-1	TGCGCCAGCAGCGTTCAGGGCCACGAGAACATTCAGTACTTC	CASSVQGHENIQYF
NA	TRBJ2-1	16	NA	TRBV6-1	TGTGCCAGCAGTGAAGTTGGGCTTGCGGGCTACAATGAGCAGTTCTTC	CASSEVGLAGYNEQFF
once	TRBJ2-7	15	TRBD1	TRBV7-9	TGTGCCAGCAGCTTAGGAGGGGGCGGCGGCTACGAGCAGTACTTC	CASSLGGGGGYEQYF
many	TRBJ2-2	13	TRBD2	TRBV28	TGTGCCAGCAGTGCCCGGGGGGCCGGGGAGCTGTTTTTT	CASSARGAGELFF
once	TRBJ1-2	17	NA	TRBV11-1	TGTGCCAGCAGCTTTGTGTCAGGGGCCGAATTTTCTAGAAGCTACACCTTC	CASSFVSGAEFSRSYTF
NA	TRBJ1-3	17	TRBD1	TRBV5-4	TGTGCCAGCAGCTTGCAGGGGGGAGGCAATTGGGGAAACACCATATATTTT	CASSLQGGGNWGNTIYF
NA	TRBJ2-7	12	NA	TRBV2	TGTGCCAGCAGTGAACGTACCTACGAGCAGTACTTC	CASSERTYEQYF
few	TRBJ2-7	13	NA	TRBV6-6	TGTGCCAGCAGTTACTTACAAGTCTACGAGCAGTACTTC	CASSYLQVYEQYF
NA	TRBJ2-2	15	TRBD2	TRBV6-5	TGTGCCAGCAGTCCGGACCGGGGGGTCACCGGGGAGCTGTTTTTT	CASSPDRGVTGELFF
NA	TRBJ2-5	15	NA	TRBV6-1	TGTGCCAGCAGGCCCCCGGGACACCTAGGGGAGACCCAGTACTTC	CASRPPGHLGETQYF
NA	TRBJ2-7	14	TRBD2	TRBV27	TGTGCCAGCCGGGTCGGGGGGGAGTTCTACGAGCAGTACTTC	CASRVGGEFYEQYF
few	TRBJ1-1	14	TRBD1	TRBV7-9	TGTGCCAGCAGCAGCAGGGGGGCGGACACTGAAGCTTTCTTT	CASSSRGADTEAFF
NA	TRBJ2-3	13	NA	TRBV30	TGTGCCTGGAGTTCCCGCGGCACAGATACGCAGTATTTT	CAWSSRGTDTQYF
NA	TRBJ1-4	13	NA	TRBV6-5	TGTGCCAGCAGTTACGAGAGTAATGAAAAACTGTTTTTT	CASSYESNEKLFF
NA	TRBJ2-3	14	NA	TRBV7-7	TGTGCTAGCAGCAGTCAGGGGCACCAAGATACGCAGTATTTT	CASSSQGHQDTQYF
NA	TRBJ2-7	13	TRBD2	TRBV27	TGTGCCAGCAGTTTACTGAAGCGGGAGGGGCAGTACTTC	CASSLLKREGQYF
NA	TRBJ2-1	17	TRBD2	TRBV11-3	TGTGCCAGCAGCTTAGCTGGACTAGCGGGAGATTACAATGAGCAGTTCTTC	CASSLAGLAGDYNEQFF
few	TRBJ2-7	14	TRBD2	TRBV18	TGTGCCAGCTCGTTGACTAGCGAGGCAATCGAGCAGTACTTC	CASSLTSEAIEQYF
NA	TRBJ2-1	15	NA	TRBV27	TGTGCCAGCAACAGGGGGACTAACCTCTACAATGAGCAGTTCTTC	CASNRGTNLYNEQFF
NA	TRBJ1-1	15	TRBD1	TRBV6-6	TGTGCCAGCAGCCAGGACAGGGGGCGATCGAATGAAGCTTTCTTT	CASSQDRGRSNEAFF
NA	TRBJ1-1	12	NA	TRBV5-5	TGTGCCAGCAGCCGGTGGAGCACTGAAGCTTTCTTT	CASSRWSTEAFF
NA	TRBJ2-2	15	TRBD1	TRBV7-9	TGTGCCGCCCTATTGGACAGGGTGGACACCGGGGAGCTGTTTTTT	CAALLDRVDTGELFF
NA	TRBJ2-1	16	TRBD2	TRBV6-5	TGTGCCAGCAGTTACTCGGCGGGAGTAGGCGCAGATGAGCAGTTCTTC	CASSYSAGVGADEQFF
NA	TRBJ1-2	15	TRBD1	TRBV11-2	TGTGCCAGCAGCACTTTACGACAGGGGAGGAATGGCTACACCTTC	CASSTLRQGRNGYTF
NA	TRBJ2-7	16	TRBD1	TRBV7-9	TGTGCCAGCAGCTTAGCGGGGGGGACAGGGGCGTACGAGCAGTACTTC	CASSLAGGTGAYEQYF
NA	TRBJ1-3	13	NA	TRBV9	TGTGCCAGCAGCGTATCAGGGCAGAACACCATATATTTT	CASSVSGQNTIYF
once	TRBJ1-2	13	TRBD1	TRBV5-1	TGCGCCAGCAGCTCTGGGACAGATGGTGGCTACACCTTC	CASSSGTDGGYTF
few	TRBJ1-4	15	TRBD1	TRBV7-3	TGTGCCAGCAGCTTCAGGGGGGCAACTAATGAAAAACTGTTTTTT	CASSFRGATNEKLFF
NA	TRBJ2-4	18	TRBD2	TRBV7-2	TGTGCCAGCAGCTTAGACGGCGGGAGGGGCCTAGCCAAAAACATTCAGTACTTC	CASSLDGGRGLAKNIQYF
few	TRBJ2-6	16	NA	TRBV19	TGTGCCAGTACCCCAGGGGATGACTCTGGGGCCAACGTCCTGACTTTC	CASTPGDDSGANVLTF
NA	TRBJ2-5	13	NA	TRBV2	TGTGCCAGCAGTGTCGGACTGGAAGAGACCCAGTACTTC	CASSVGLEETQYF